Each of the 10 T cell receptor beta chains below was sequenced from the same sample in a study. MiXCR, applied by TCRdb to the 5' RACE reads, yields one record per CDR3 protein. The table shows roughly 11,000 distinct CDR3 sequences, with over 25% occurring only once. Cells sorted as Tregs were CD4+, CD25+ and CD127-/low. The sequenced sample consisted of Tregs sorted from a lymph node. These TCRs come from a female donor with breast cancer.

The chain couples TRBV9 to TRBJ2-2; D may be TRBD2 (6 bases). The CDR3 is 15 amino acids. V lost 1 base and J 5 bases, leaving 12 bases between the germline ends. From germline, CDR1 is SGDLS and CDR2 YYNGEE. This chain's CDR3 is CASSVRGSGTGELFF. For the CDR3, the DNA is TGTGCCAGCAGCGTACGGGGGAGTGGTACCGGGGAGCTGTTTTTT.

As concerns this clonotype: This may come from a read error, since a much larger clone is one base off. The rearrangement links TRBV20-1 to TRBJ2-7, with TRBD1 identical over 8 bases. CDR3 length: 15 amino acids. Germline V CDR1 and CDR2: DFQATT, SNEGSKA (reference sequence). The chain's CDR3 is CRARGSGTGSYEQYF. The CDR3 nucleotides read TGCAGAGCTAGAGGGTCCGGGACAGGATCGTACGAGCAGTACTTC.

The V call is TRBV10-3, the J call TRBJ2-1; D is uncertain. The CDR3 runs to 13 residues. The germline V gene encodes CDR1 ENHRY and CDR2 SYGVKD. Trimming pared 3 bases from V and 4 bases from J, leaving 7 bases between. The CDR3 nucleotides read TGTGCCATCAGTGATCGGCCGTACAATGAGCAGTTCTTC. Its translation is CAISDRPYNEQFF.

In this sample, this clonotype turned up a few times. This chain joins TRBV7-3 and TRBJ1-1, with D tentatively TRBD1 (5 bases). Per the germline V gene, CDR1 is SGHTA and CDR2 is FQGTGA. This CDR3 region has 14 residues. Trimming removed 5 bases from V and 0 bases from J, with 10 bases in between. The CDR3 nucleotides read TGTGCCAGCAGCCCCGGGACTGTGAACACTGAAGCTTTCTTT. Its translation: CASSPGTVNTEAFF.

The rearrangement uses TRBV20-1 and TRBJ1-6; 7 bases are a match to TRBD1. Trimming at V came to 2 bases and at J to 6 bases, leaving 7 bases not matched to a gene. CDR3 length: 15 residues. Germline-derived CDR1 and CDR2 are DFQATT and SNEGSKA (reference sequence). For the CDR3, the DNA is TGCAGTGCTAGAAAACCGGGACAGCTTAATTCACCCCTCCACTTT. Amino acid sequence: CSARKPGQLNSPLHF.

Notes on this clonotype: A read error is possible here, since a much larger clone lies one base away. The chain employs TRBV20-1 and TRBJ2-1; TRBD2 agrees at 14 bases. The CDR3 has 16 residues. V lost 2 bases to trimming and J lost 6 bases; unmatched junction nucleotides: 6. CDR1 and CDR2 from the germline V gene are DFQATT and SNEGSKA (reference sequence). CDR3 residues: CSARRSTSGRVNEQFF. In DNA, the CDR3 is TGCAGTGCTAGAAGGTCGACTAGCGGGAGGGTCAATGAGCAGTTCTTC.

This clonotype was found a few times. The junction and the germline gene differ at one end; a read error may be behind it. This rearrangement joins TRBV4-1 to TRBJ2-2; D is perhaps TRBD2 (5 bases). The CDR3 contains 15 residues. CDR1 MGHRA and CDR2 YSYEKL come from the germline V gene. The CDR3 loop reads CASSQEGGFTGEPFF. In DNA form, the CDR3 reads TGCGCCAGCAGCCAAGAAGGCGGCTTCACCGGGGAGCCGTTTTTC.

To note about this clonotype: The missing conserved phenylalanine or tryptophan at the end of this CDR3 makes a read error likely. The V gene is TRBV25-1, the J gene TRBJ1-1; D possibly corresponds to TRBD1 (6 bases). This CDR3 contains 16 residues. Germline V gene lookup returns CDR1 MGHDK and CDR2 SYGVNS. CDR3 coding DNA: TGTGCCGGCAGTGAATATGGAACGGGGGCAAACACTGAAGCTTTCCTT. Translation gives CAGSEYGTGANTEAFL.

On this clonotype: A much larger clone lies a single base off, so this may be a read error. J is TRBJ1-5 and V is TRBV4-1; 11 bases are a match to TRBD1. Germline V gene data show CDR1 as MGHRA and CDR2 as YSYEKL. V shed 4 bases and J 2 bases; nucleotides not matched to a gene: 7. This CDR3 region has 17 residues. The CDR3 nucleotides read TGCGCCAGCAGCCCTCCGGGACAGGGGGGTGGCAATCAGCCCCAGCATTTT. Translation gives CASSPPGQGGGNQPQHF.

Relative to its sample, this clonotype is medium-sized. The chain joins TRBV5-1 to TRBJ2-1; TRBD2 matches at 8 bases. Germline CDR1 and CDR2: SGHRS and YFSETQ. The CDR3 sequence is 15 residues long. V shed 2 bases, J shed 3 bases, and the junction held 4 bases outside the gene matches. The CDR3 loop is CASSFGSGIYNEQFF. The CDR3 bases are TGCGCCAGCAGCTTTGGTAGCGGGATCTACAATGAGCAGTTCTTC.